The 30 T cell receptor beta chains below come from one sample, sequenced in a study of blood T cell repertoires in COVID-19. Using immunoSEQ multiplex PCR, the repertoire was profiled, and TCRdb retains in-frame clones only, with some absent. The sample shows a few hundred thousand clones, about 85% of them seen only once. The specimen was peripheral blood. These receptors originate from a woman in her forties or fifties who had recovered from COVID-19.

The chain combines TRBV7-2 with TRBJ1-6; perhaps TRBD1 as D (5 bases). The germline gives CDR1 SGHTA, CDR2 FQGNSA. V was pared by 1 base and J by 14 bases, with 24 bases between. The CDR3 sequence is 17 residues long. The CDR3 sequence: CASSLEGGGVRRGSLHF. The CDR3, as DNA: TGTGCCAGCAGCTTAGAAGGAGGAGGGGTTCGCCGAGGATCCCTCCACTTT.

This chain connects TRBV9 to TRBJ1-1, with 12 bases aligning to TRBD1. Germline values: CDR1 SGDLS, CDR2 YYNGEE. V trimming: 2 bases; J trimming: 5 bases; junction bases outside the gene matches: 4. The length of the CDR3 is 15 residues. CDR3 sequence: CASSVGQGAKTEAFF. DNA for the CDR3: TGTGCCAGCAGCGTGGGACAGGGGGCGAAGACTGAAGCTTTCTTT.

The rearrangement links TRBV11-3 to TRBJ1-2; a possible D gene is TRBD1 (5 bases). Looked up from germline, CDR1 is SGHNT and CDR2 is YENEEA. With 4 bases removed from V and 4 bases from J, the gap between germline ends came to 16 bases. The CDR3 has 15 residues. CDR3 sequence reads: CASSSGRLGGYGYTF. CDR3 DNA: TGTGCCAGCAGCTCCGGACGCCTGGGGGGCTATGGCTACACCTTC.

The chain joins TRBV5-1 to TRBJ2-7; 10 nucleotides line up with TRBD1. This CDR3 has 15 residues. The junction had 6 bases not matched to a gene; V was cut back by 4 bases and J by 2 bases. Germline CDR1 and CDR2: SGHRS and YFSETQ. In DNA form, the CDR3 reads TGCGCCAGCAGCCCGGGGGGACAGGGGACCTACGAGCAGTACTTC. Its translation is CASSPGGQGTYEQYF.

The J gene is TRBJ2-2, the V gene TRBV7-3; 8 positions match TRBD1. Trimming at V came to 5 bases and at J to 1 base, leaving 3 bases not matched to a gene. This CDR3 has 15 residues. Per the germline V gene, CDR1 is SGHTA and CDR2 is FQGTGA. This CDR3 reads CASSRGQGNTGELFF. CDR3 DNA: TGTGCCAGCAGCCGCGGACAGGGGAACACCGGGGAGCTGTTTTTT.

This chain joins TRBV11-2 and TRBJ1-1; D remains ambiguous. The CDR3 is made up of 14 amino acids. Germline CDR1 is SGHAT and CDR2 is FQNNGV. V lost 3 bases, J lost 0 bases, and 8 bases lay in between. CDR3 nucleotide sequence: TGTGCCAGCAGCTTTTCCCCTTTGAACACTGAAGCTTTCTTT. This translates into CASSFSPLNTEAFF.

To note about this clone: Mismatch with germline at one junction end may stem from a read error. This sequence joins TRBV4-3 and TRBJ1-4; D is unclear. The CDR3 is 13 residues long. Germline values: CDR1 LGHNA, CDR2 YSLEER. In DNA, the CDR3 is TGCGCCAGCAGCCAAGAAAAGGGAGGACCGGTACTCTTT. It is translated as CASSQEKGGPVLF.

The V gene is TRBV14, the J gene TRBJ2-7; perhaps TRBD2 as D (5 bases). Trimming left V 4 bases short and J 3 bases short, with 7 bases between. Per germline, CDR1 SGHDN and CDR2 FVKESK. The length of the CDR3 is 12 residues. DNA of the CDR3: TGTGCCAGCAGCCCGGGGAGCTACGAGCAGTACTTC. This encodes CASSPGSYEQYF.

This clone was seen a few times. The chain combines TRBV3-1 (or the pseudogene TRBV3-2) with TRBJ1-1; D ambiguous. CDR1 and CDR2 from the germline V gene are LGHDT and YNNKEL (reference sequence). The CDR3 has 13 amino acids. Between the trimmed V and J ends, which lost 1 base and 1 base, there was a span of 4 bases. In nucleotides, the CDR3 is TGTGCCAGCAGCCAAGGAGAGAACACTGAAGCTTTCTTT. Translation gives CASSQGENTEAFF.

V usage is TRBV7-9 and J usage is TRBJ1-2; 9 bases match TRBD1. Germline V gene sequence: CDR1 SEHNR, CDR2 FQNEAQ (reference sequence). The CDR3 has 15 residues. J gave up 7 bases and V 0 bases, and 6 bases lay outside the gene matches. The CDR3, as DNA: TGTGCCAGCAGCTTAGCCGGGACAGGGAGAAGTGGCTACACCTTC. Amino acid sequence: CASSLAGTGRSGYTF.

The J gene is TRBJ2-7, the V gene TRBV6-5, with D unclear. The germline CDR1 and CDR2 sequences are MNHEY and SVGAGI. V was cut by 2 bases and J by 1 base, with 15 bases left in between. The CDR3 has 16 residues. The CDR3 DNA is TGTGCCAGCAGTTACGTCGTGGCAGGTGAATCCTACGAGCAGTACTTC. Protein: CASSYVVAGESYEQYF.

The chain is built from TRBV7-9 and TRBJ2-1; 11 bases fit TRBD1. The V segment lost 2 bases and the J segment 6 bases; nucleotides outside the gene matches: 6. This CDR3 contains 16 residues. From germline, CDR1 is SEHNR and CDR2 FQNEAQ (reference sequence). DNA for the CDR3: TGTGCCAGCAGCTTACTAGGACAGGGGGCTACCAATGAGCAGTTCTTC. It is translated as CASSLLGQGATNEQFF.

The gene calls are TRBV9 and TRBJ2-5; 8 positions agree with TRBD2. This CDR3 contains 17 residues. CDR1 is SGDLS and CDR2 is YYNGEE in the germline V gene. Losses at the gene ends were 3 bases for V and 5 bases for J; bases not matched to a gene: 15. The CDR3 DNA sequence: TGTGCCAGCAGCGGGGGACCTACGTGGCGGGAGGAGGAGACCCAGTACTTC. It codes for CASSGGPTWREEETQYF.

This chain connects TRBV5-4 to TRBJ2-7; D uncertain. Germline V gene lookup returns CDR1 SGHNT and CDR2 YYREEE (reference sequence). The CDR3 contains 15 residues. The V gene lost 5 bases and the J gene lost 6 bases, with 21 bases spanning the gap. CDR3 residues: CASSINPGSTAEQYF. In nucleotides, the CDR3 is TGTGCCAGCAGTATTAATCCCGGGTCGACCGCCGAGCAGTACTTC.

This clone was observed once. V and J are TRBV4-3 and TRBJ1-2, with D hard to call. Trimming shortened V by 2 bases and J by 2 bases, and 15 bases separated the two germline ends. Per germline, CDR1 LGHNA and CDR2 YSLEER. The CDR3 spans 16 residues. The CDR3 sequence: CASSQRTAYPNYGYTF. Written as DNA, the CDR3 is TGCGCCAGCAGCCAAAGAACAGCCTACCCCAACTATGGCTACACCTTC.

The chain links TRBV30 to TRBJ1-2; D call uncertain. Trimming removed 0 bases at V and 2 bases at J, with 7 bases between. The CDR3 extends over 13 amino acids. The germline CDR1 and CDR2 sequences are GTSNPN and SVGIG (reference sequence). The DNA of the CDR3 is TGTGCCTGGAGTGTGGAGAGAAACTATGGCTACACCTTC. It specifies CAWSVERNYGYTF.

This clone was observed a handful of times. J is TRBJ2-5 and V is TRBV28; no definite D call. This CDR3 contains 17 residues. V was pared by 4 bases and J by 3 bases, with 21 bases between. CDR1 and CDR2 (germline): MDHEN, SYDVKM. As DNA, the CDR3 is TGTGCCAGCAGTTCTCCTTTTTGGATAGCTACTAAAGAGACCCAGTACTTC. Translated, it gives CASSSPFWIATKETQYF.

The J gene is TRBJ2-3, the V gene TRBV7-3, with 13 bases matching TRBD2. This CDR3 region has 20 residues. V shed 2 bases and J 1 base; nucleotides not matched to a gene: 12. Germline V CDR1 and CDR2: SGHTA, FQGTGA. In nucleotides, the CDR3 is TGTGCCAGCAGCTTAGTGGCTACGGCGACTAGCGGGGGGCGCACAGATACGCAGTATTTT. This sequence encodes CASSLVATATSGGRTDTQYF.

This chain uses TRBV6-2 or TRBV6-3 with TRBJ2-7; 9 bases line up with TRBD2. The V segment lost 2 bases and the J segment 4 bases; nucleotides outside the gene matches: 6. Germline V gene sequence: CDR1 MNHEY, CDR2 SVGEGT. There are 15 residues in the CDR3. This chain's CDR3 is CASSYRLAERYEQYF. The CDR3 DNA reads as TGTGCCAGCAGTTACCGACTAGCGGAAAGATACGAGCAGTACTTC.

This chain uses TRBV19 with TRBJ2-1; tentatively, D is TRBD2 (5 bases). Germline V gene sequence: CDR1 LNHDA, CDR2 SQIVND (reference sequence). Deletions cut 4 bases from V and 9 bases from J, with 10 bases between. This CDR3 spans 12 amino acids. CDR3: CASSKRAGEQFF. The CDR3 DNA reads TGTGCCAGTAGTAAGAGGGCGGGTGAGCAGTTCTTC.

This sequence joins TRBV19 and TRBJ2-4; tentatively, D is TRBD1 (6 bases). V dropped 1 base and J dropped 7 bases, with 14 bases sitting between them. The CDR3 extends over 15 amino acids. Germline CDR1 and CDR2: LNHDA and SQIVND (reference sequence). In DNA, the CDR3 is TGTGCCAGTAGTATAGTTCAGGGTACAGGGAACATTCAGTACTTC. This sequence encodes CASSIVQGTGNIQYF.

The chain links TRBV19 to TRBJ2-3, with no clear D. CDR3 length equals 15 residues. Trimming left V 3 bases short and J 2 bases short, with 12 bases between. CDR1 LNHDA and CDR2 SQIVND come from the germline V gene (reference sequence). CDR3 residues: CASSIGGSHTDTQYF. The CDR3 DNA sequence: TGTGCCAGTAGTATTGGCGGCAGCCACACAGATACGCAGTATTTT.

The chain has TRBV5-4 and TRBJ2-7; 8 nucleotides align to TRBD1. The CDR3 is 14 residues long. Germline V gene lookup returns CDR1 SGHNT and CDR2 YYREEE (reference sequence). J lost 3 bases, V lost 4 bases, and 6 bases had no gene match. CDR3 bases: TGTGCCAGCAGCGGGGGACAGGCCGACTACGAGCAGTACTTC. Translation gives CASSGGQADYEQYF. Variable domain in full (rest from reference TRBV5-4 and TRBJ2-7): ETGVTQSPTHLIKTRGQQVTLRCSSQSGHNTVSWYQQALGQGPQFIFQYYREEENGRGNFPPRFSGLQFPNYSSELNVNALELDDSALYLCASSGGQADYEQYFGPGTRLTVT.

The chain carries TRBV5-6 and TRBJ2-1; 7 nucleotides agree with TRBD2. Germline values: CDR1 SGHDT, CDR2 YYEEEE. V lost 2 bases, J lost 7 bases, and 3 bases stayed unmatched. This CDR3 has 13 residues. CDR3 residues: CASSFSLANEQFF. As DNA, the CDR3 is TGTGCCAGCAGCTTTTCACTAGCGAATGAGCAGTTCTTC.

This chain links TRBV5-8 with TRBJ2-3; D is uncertain. V lost 2 bases, J lost 1 base, and 5 bases lay in between. This CDR3 spans 13 amino acids. CDR1 is SGHTS and CDR2 is YDEGEE in the germline V gene. The CDR3 region has the DNA TGTGCCAGCAGCTTTCAGGGCACAGATACGCAGTATTTT. It specifies CASSFQGTDTQYF.

The sample holds a few counts of this clone. The chain joins TRBV29-1 to TRBJ1-1; no definite D call. Trimming took off 3 bases at V and 4 bases at J, with 18 bases between the two ends. The CDR3 loop spans 15 amino acids. In germline, CDR1 is SQVTM, CDR2 ANQGSEA. CDR3 protein: CSVEHPRLTGTEAFF. The CDR3 DNA follows: TGCAGCGTTGAGCACCCTCGGCTTACGGGCACTGAAGCTTTCTTT. The full variable domain, completed using reference TRBV29-1 and TRBJ1-1, is SAVISQKPSRDICQRGTSLTIQCQVDSQVTMMFWYRQQPGQSLTLIATANQGSEATYESGFVIDKFPISRPNLTFSTLTVSNMSPEDSSIYLCSVEHPRLTGTEAFFGQGTRLTVV.

V usage is TRBV2 and J usage is TRBJ1-2, with D possibly being TRBD1 (6 bases). The germline V gene encodes CDR1 SNHLY and CDR2 FYNNEI. The V end was cut by 6 bases, the J end by 6 bases, with 17 bases between. The CDR3 spans 14 residues. CDR3 in amino acids: CASRFVGAGDGYTF. The CDR3 nucleotides read TGTGCCAGCAGATTTGTCGGGGCAGGGGATGGCTACACCTTC. The full variable domain, with the rest looked up from reference TRBV2 and TRBJ1-2, is EPEVTQTPSHQVTQMGQEVILRCVPISNHLYFYWYRQILGQKVEFLVSFYNNEISEKSEIFDDQFSVERPDGSNFTLKIRSTKLEDSAMYFCASRFVGAGDGYTFGSGTRLTVV.

The V gene is TRBV2, the J gene TRBJ2-5; no clear D. Germline values: CDR1 SNHLY, CDR2 FYNNEI. The V end lost 3 bases, the J end lost 5 bases, and 10 bases lay between the germline ends. The CDR3 has 13 amino acids. CDR3 amino acids: CASSDEVLETQYF. The CDR3 DNA sequence: TGTGCCAGCAGTGATGAGGTTCTCGAGACCCAGTACTTC.

Concerning this clone: A junction boundary mismatches the germline segment, possibly from a read error. V usage is TRBV24-1 and J usage is TRBJ2-1, with 9 nucleotides matching TRBD1. The CDR3 is 16 amino acids. The germline gives CDR1 KGHDR, CDR2 SFDVKD. This CDR3 reads CATNDERQGGYNEQFF. CDR3 sequence (DNA): TGTGCCACCAATGATGAAAGACAGGGGGGCTACAATGAGCAGTTCTTC.

The chain links TRBV19 to TRBJ2-4, with D maybe TRBD2 (6 bases). The CDR3 length is 14 residues. V lost 2 bases and J 7 bases, leaving 12 bases between the germline ends. Germline V lookup: CDR1 LNHDA, CDR2 SQIVND (reference sequence). CDR3 in DNA: TGTGCCAGTAGTATATCCCTCGCGGGGAACATTCAGTACTTC. As protein: CASSISLAGNIQYF.